This entry concerns a single T cell receptor beta chain. Per the original data handling: Nucleated cell counts were estimated from reference gene primer amplification. Assay: immunoSEQ multiplex PCR; the TCRdb copy retains only in-frame clones and omits some. The V and J calls and clone size were taken over from that table, and D and trimming were inferred from the DNA. The sample yields roughly 150,000 clones, 80% seen once. These data are taken from a study of blood T cell repertoires in COVID-19. There are 13 residues in the CDR3. V shed 8 bases and J shed 6 bases, with 16 bases lying between them. CDR1 is MNHEY, CDR2 SVGAGI, per germline.

The sequenced sample was PBMCs or T cells enriched from blood (not recorded which). This TCR was sampled from a man in his forties or fifties who had recovered from COVID-19. V is TRBV6-5 and J is TRBJ1-1, with D perhaps matching TRBD1 (5 bases). The DNA of the CDR3 is TGTGCCAGCTGGGGGGGAGGGATGCCTGAAGCTTTCTTT. It specifies CASWGGGMPEAFF.